The sequence of this T cell receptor (beta chain) was determined in a study of technical replicates of blood from a few donors. The assay was immunoSEQ multiplex PCR, and TCRdb's table has in-frame clones only and misses some. The data hold 65,000 to 90,000 clones, with over 75% observed a single time. Sequencing was performed on T cells isolated from PBMCs. The receptor comes from a human donor in good health.

In DNA form, the CDR3 reads TGCGCCAGCAGCTTTCTAGCGGGGACGAACACCGGGGAGCTGTTTTTT. It yields the protein CASSFLAGTNTGELFF. V usage is TRBV5-1 and J usage is TRBJ2-2, with 9 bases fitting TRBD2. Unmatched junction bases numbered 2, after V lost 2 bases and J lost 0 bases. CDR1 and CDR2 from the germline V gene are SGHRS and YFSETQ. This CDR3 spans 16 amino acids. Filled out from reference TRBV5-1 and TRBJ2-2, the complete variable domain reads KAGVTQTPRYLIKTRGQQVTLSCSPISGHRSVSWYQQTPGQGLQFLFEYFSETQRNKGNFPGRFSGRQFSNSRSEMNVSTLELGDSALYLCASSFLAGTNTGELFFGEGSRLTVL.